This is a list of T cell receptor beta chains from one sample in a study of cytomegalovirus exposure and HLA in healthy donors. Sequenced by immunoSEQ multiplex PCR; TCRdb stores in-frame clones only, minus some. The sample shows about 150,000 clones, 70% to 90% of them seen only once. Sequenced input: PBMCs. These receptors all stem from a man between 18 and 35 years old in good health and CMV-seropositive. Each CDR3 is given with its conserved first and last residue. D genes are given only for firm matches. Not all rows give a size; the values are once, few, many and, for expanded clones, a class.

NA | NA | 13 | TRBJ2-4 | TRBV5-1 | CASRGQTENIQYF | TGCGCCAGCAGGGGCCAGACAGAAAACATTCAGTACTTC
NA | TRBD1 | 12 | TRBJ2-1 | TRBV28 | CASKTGAIEQFF | TGTGCCAGCAAAACAGGGGCGATTGAGCAGTTCTTC
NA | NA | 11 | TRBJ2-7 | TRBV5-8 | CASSLHYEQYF | TGTGCCAGCAGCTTACACTACGAGCAGTACTTC
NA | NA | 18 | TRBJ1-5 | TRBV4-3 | CASSHGQPPAYSNQPQHF | TGCGCCAGCAGCCATGGGCAGCCTCCTGCTTATAGCAATCAGCCCCAGCATTTT
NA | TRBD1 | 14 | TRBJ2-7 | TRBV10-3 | CAITPGQGTHEQYF | TGTGCCATCACCCCGGGACAGGGAACCCACGAGCAGTACTTC
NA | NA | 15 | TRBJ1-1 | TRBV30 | CAWEALDRQNTEAFF | TGTGCCTGGGAGGCCCTGGACAGACAGAACACTGAAGCTTTCTTT
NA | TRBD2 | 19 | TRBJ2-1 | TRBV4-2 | CASSQDSALAGGRYNEQFF | TGTGCCAGCAGCCAAGATTCGGCACTAGCGGGAGGAAGGTACAATGAGCAGTTCTTC
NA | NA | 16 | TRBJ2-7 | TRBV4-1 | CASSQEPGISSYEQYF | TGCGCCAGCAGCCAAGAACCAGGGATAAGCTCCTACGAGCAGTACTTC
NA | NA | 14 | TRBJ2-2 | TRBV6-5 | CASSVQRITGELFF | TGTGCCAGCAGTGTACAGCGGATCACCGGGGAGCTGTTTTTT
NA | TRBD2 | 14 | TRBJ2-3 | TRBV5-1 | CASSQGLAQDTQYF | TGCGCCAGCAGCCAGGGACTAGCGCAAGATACGCAGTATTTT
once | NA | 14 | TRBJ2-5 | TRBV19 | CASSIGQSQETQYF | TGTGCCAGTAGTATCGGACAGAGCCAAGAGACCCAGTACTTC
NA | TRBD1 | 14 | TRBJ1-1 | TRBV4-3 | CASSQGTANTEAFF | TGCGCCAGCAGCCAGGGGACAGCGAACACTGAAGCTTTCTTT
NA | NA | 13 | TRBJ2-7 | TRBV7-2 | CASSLRPQDEQYF | TGTGCCAGCAGCTTACGGCCCCAGGACGAGCAGTACTTC
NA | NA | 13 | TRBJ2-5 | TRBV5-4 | CASSFQGKETQYF | TGTGCCAGCAGCTTTCAGGGGAAAGAGACCCAGTACTTC
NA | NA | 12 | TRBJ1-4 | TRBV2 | CASAVREEKLFF | TGTGCCAGCGCCGTAAGGGAGGAAAAACTGTTTTTT
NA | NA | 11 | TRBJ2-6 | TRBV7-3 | CASSFGGVLTF | TGTGCCAGCAGCTTCGGAGGCGTCCTGACTTTC
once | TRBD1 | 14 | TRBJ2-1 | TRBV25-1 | CASSGTGGWNEQFF | TGTGCCAGCTCCGGAACAGGGGGCTGGAATGAGCAGTTCTTC
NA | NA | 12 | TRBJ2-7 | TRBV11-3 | CASSSGGYEQYF | TGTGCCAGCAGTTCAGGGGGGTACGAGCAGTACTTC
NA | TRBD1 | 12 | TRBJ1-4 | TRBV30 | CAWNRGGEKLFF | TGTGCCTGGAACAGGGGGGGGGAAAAACTGTTTTTT
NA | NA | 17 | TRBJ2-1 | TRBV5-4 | CASSPPPGSNSYNEQFF | TGTGCCAGCAGCCCCCCCCCGGGTAGTAACTCCTACAATGAGCAGTTCTTC
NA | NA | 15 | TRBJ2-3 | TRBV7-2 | CASSLFGGSTDTQYF | TGTGCCAGCAGCTTATTCGGGGGAAGCACAGATACGCAGTATTTT
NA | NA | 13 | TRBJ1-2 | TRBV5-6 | CASSSPALGGAAF | TGTGCCAGCAGCTCCCCCGCCTTAGGGGGGGCGGCCTTC
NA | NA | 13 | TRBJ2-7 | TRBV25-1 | CASTGASSYEQYF | TGTGCCAGCACAGGGGCTAGCTCCTACGAGCAGTACTTC
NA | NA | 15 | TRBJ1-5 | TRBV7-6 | CASSFSTNSNQPQHF | TGTGCCAGCAGCTTCAGTACTAATAGCAATCAGCCCCAGCATTTT
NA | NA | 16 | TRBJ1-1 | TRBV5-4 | CASSLGGGPMNTEAFF | TGTGCCAGCAGCTTGGGGGGAGGGCCTATGAACACTGAAGCTTTCTTT
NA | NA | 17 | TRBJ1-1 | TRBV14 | CASSQEGGTGFSTEAFF | TGTGCCAGCAGCCAAGAAGGCGGCACAGGATTCTCCACTGAAGCTTTCTTT
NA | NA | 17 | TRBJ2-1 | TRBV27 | CASSDQDDRGGFDEQFF | TGTGCCAGCAGTGACCAAGACGACAGGGGAGGGTTCGATGAGCAGTTCTTC
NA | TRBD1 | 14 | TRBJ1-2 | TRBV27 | CASRPDRGLDGYTF | TGTGCCAGCAGGCCGGACAGGGGGCTAGATGGCTACACCTTC
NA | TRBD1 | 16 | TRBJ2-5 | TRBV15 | CATSRPDSGGLKTQYF | TGTGCCACCAGCAGACCAGACTCAGGGGGCTTAAAGACCCAGTACTTC
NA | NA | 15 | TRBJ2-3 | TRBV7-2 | CASSLQVGVTDTQYF | TGTGCCAGCAGCTTGCAGGTCGGTGTCACAGATACGCAGTATTTT
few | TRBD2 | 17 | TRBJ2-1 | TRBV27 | CASSSRLAGGGYNEQFF | TGTGCCAGCAGTTCTAGACTAGCGGGAGGGGGGTACAATGAGCAGTTCTTC
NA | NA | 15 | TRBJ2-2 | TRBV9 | CASSPGTMNTGELFF | TGTGCCAGCAGCCCCGGGACAATGAACACCGGGGAGCTGTTTTTT
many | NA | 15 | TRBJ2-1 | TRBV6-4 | CASSDSGSSYNEQFF | TGTGCCAGCAGTGACTCCGGGAGCTCCTACAATGAGCAGTTCTTC
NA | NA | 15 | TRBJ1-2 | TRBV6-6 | CASSYSLDRGYGYTF | TGTGCCAGCAGTTACTCGCTCGACAGAGGCTATGGCTACACCTTC
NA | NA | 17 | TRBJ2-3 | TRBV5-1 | CASSPLGPDILTDTQYF | TGCGCCAGCAGCCCCCTTGGGCCAGATATTCTCACAGATACGCAGTATTTT
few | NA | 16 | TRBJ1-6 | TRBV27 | CASRELQGSVNSPLHF | TGTGCCAGCCGGGAACTACAGGGTTCGGTCAATTCACCCCTCCACTTT
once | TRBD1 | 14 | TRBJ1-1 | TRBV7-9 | CASSSRTGNTEAFF | TGTGCCAGCAGCTCCCGGACAGGAAACACTGAAGCTTTCTTT
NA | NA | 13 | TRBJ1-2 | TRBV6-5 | CASSYSAGIGYTF | TGTGCCAGCAGTTACTCGGCAGGGATCGGCTACACCTTC
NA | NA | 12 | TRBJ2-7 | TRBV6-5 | CASSYSRYEQYF | TGTGCCAGCAGTTACTCGAGGTACGAGCAGTACTTC
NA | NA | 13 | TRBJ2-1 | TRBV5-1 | CASSLATDNEQFF | TGCGCCAGCAGCTTGGCCACTGACAATGAGCAGTTCTTC
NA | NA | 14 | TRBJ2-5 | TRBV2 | CASSEGLRGETQYF | TGTGCCAGCAGTGAGGGCCTAAGGGGAGAGACCCAGTACTTC
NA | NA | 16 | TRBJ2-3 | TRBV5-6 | CASSSPDSENTDTQYF | TGTGCCAGCAGCTCCCCGGACAGCGAAAACACAGATACGCAGTATTTT
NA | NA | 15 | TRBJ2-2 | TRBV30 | CACTGEQASSGELFF | TGTGCTTGTACGGGCGAACAGGCCTCCAGCGGGGAGCTGTTTTTT
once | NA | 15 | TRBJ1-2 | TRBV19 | CASSIDLETVYGYTF | TGTGCCAGTAGTATAGATCTGGAGACAGTCTATGGCTACACCTTC
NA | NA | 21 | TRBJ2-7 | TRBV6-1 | CASSEVRGFADIRLVEHEQYF | TGTGCCAGCAGTGAAGTAAGGGGGTTCGCGGACATCCGATTAGTGGAGCACGAGCAGTACTTC
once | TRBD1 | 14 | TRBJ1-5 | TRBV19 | CASSSQGDGRPQHF | TGTGCCAGTAGTTCCCAGGGGGATGGTCGGCCCCAGCATTTT
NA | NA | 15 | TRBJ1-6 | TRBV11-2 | CASSLRATYNSPLHF | TGTGCCAGCAGCTTGCGGGCCACCTATAATTCACCCCTCCACTTT
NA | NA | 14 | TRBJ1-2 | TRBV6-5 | CASSSHRVGYGYTF | TGTGCCAGCAGTTCCCACAGGGTAGGGTATGGCTACACCTTC
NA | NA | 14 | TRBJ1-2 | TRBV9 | CASSVHGQNYGYTF | TGTGCCAGCAGCGTCCACGGACAGAACTATGGCTACACCTTC
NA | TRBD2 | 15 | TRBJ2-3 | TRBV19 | CASRGSGGFTDTQYF | TGTGCCAGTAGGGGTAGCGGGGGATTCACAGATACGCAGTATTTT
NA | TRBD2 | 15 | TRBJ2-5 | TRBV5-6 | CASSPWTSGKETQYF | TGTGCCAGCAGTCCATGGACTAGCGGAAAAGAGACCCAGTACTTC
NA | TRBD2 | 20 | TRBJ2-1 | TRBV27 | CASSLSSGLAGGRSYNEQFF | TGTGCCAGCAGTTTATCGTCGGGACTAGCGGGGGGGAGGTCCTACAATGAGCAGTTCTTC